These 6 T cell receptor beta chains came from one sample sequenced in a study of control samples from healthy donors and cancer patients. This table comes from immunoSEQ multiplex PCR, and its TCRdb copy is limited to in-frame clones, with some not included. The sample includes 90,000 to 95,000 clones, around four fifths seen only once; the top ten take 15% to 20%. Sequencing was done on a sample of blood. The receptors were sampled from a man between 25 and 39 years old in good health.

V and J are TRBV6-4 and TRBJ2-3; 11 bases align to TRBD2. Trimming at V came to 0 bases and at J to 0 bases, leaving 2 bases not matched to a gene. In germline, CDR1 is MRHNA, CDR2 SNTAGT. The CDR3 spans 17 residues. The CDR3 bases are TGTGCCAGCAGTGACTCTAGCGGGGGGGCTAGCACAGATACGCAGTATTTT. This encodes CASSDSSGGASTDTQYF.

Only one count was recorded for this clone. This sequence joins TRBV11-1 and TRBJ1-1; maybe TRBD1 (5 bases). Trimming pared 5 bases from V and 4 bases from J, leaving 14 bases between. Germline V gene data show CDR1 as SGHAT and CDR2 as FQDESV (reference sequence). The CDR3 spans 14 residues. The CDR3 spells CASSRSGGLTEAFF. For the CDR3, the DNA is TGTGCCAGCAGCCGGAGTGGGGGTCTCACTGAAGCTTTCTTT.

The chain recombines TRBV24-1 with TRBJ1-2, with 10 nucleotides matching TRBD1. This CDR3 contains 14 residues. V was pared by 1 base and J by 7 bases, with 2 bases of the junction left unmatched. Looked up from germline, CDR1 is KGHDR and CDR2 is SFDVKD. The CDR3 nucleotides read TGTGCCACCAGTGATTTCCGGACAGGGGGTGGCTACACCTTC. This codes for CATSDFRTGGGYTF.

This rearrangement joins TRBV6-1 to TRBJ1-2, with D tentatively TRBD1 (6 bases). The V gene lost 1 base and the J gene lost 5 bases, with 11 bases spanning the gap. CDR1 MNHNS and CDR2 SASEGT come from the germline V gene. The CDR3 is 14 residues long. This CDR3 is CASSEGGAVYGYTF. The CDR3 nucleotides read TGTGCCAGCAGTGAAGGGGGGGCCGTGTATGGCTACACCTTC.

The chain couples TRBV3-1 (or the pseudogene TRBV3-2) to TRBJ1-2; 7 nucleotides match TRBD1. Trimming cost V 4 bases and J 4 bases; bases outside gene matches: 3. This CDR3 spans 13 amino acids. Germline values: CDR1 LGHDT, CDR2 YNNKEL (reference sequence). The CDR3 DNA reads TGTGCCAGCAGCCCGACAGGGTTCTATGGCTACACCTTC. This sequence encodes CASSPTGFYGYTF.

The chain uses TRBV6-5 and TRBJ1-2; no clear D gene. V dropped 2 bases and J dropped 7 bases, with 11 bases sitting between them. The CDR3 is 13 residues long. Germline V gene sequence: CDR1 MNHEY, CDR2 SVGAGI. The DNA of the CDR3 is TGTGCCAGCAGTTACGCCGCCGCTCGTGGCTACACCTTC. As protein: CASSYAAARGYTF.